These 21 T cell receptor beta chains were sequenced from one sample in a study of prognosis after radiotherapy for stage I lung cancer. The authors amplified TCR beta CDR3 from genomic DNA using two-round multiplex PCR. TRBV and TRBJ genes each had their own specific primers in first-round PCR. TCRdb reanalysed the multiplex PCR reads using MiXCR and keeps one entry per CDR3 protein. The sample consists of over 30,000 distinct CDR3 sequences, around a quarter of them appearing once. Here the sequenced sample was PBMCs, taken before or after stereotactic body radiation therapy (not recorded which). All receptors derive from a donor over 45 with non-small cell lung cancer.

Many counts were recorded for this clonotype. The CDR3 coding sequence is TGTGCCAGCAGCTTAGTCTCGCGGGGGGCCGTAATCGAGCAGTTCTTC. Translated: CASSLVSRGAVIEQFF. V is TRBV7-6 and J is TRBJ2-1; 8 bases agree with TRBD2. J gave up 10 bases and V 1 base, and 12 bases lay outside the gene matches. Germline CDR1 and CDR2: SGHVS and FNYEAQ. The CDR3 has 16 amino acids.

This clonotype was picked up many times. The chain links TRBV10-3 to TRBJ2-3, with TRBD1 matching 8 bases. The CDR3 has 15 residues. V lost 6 bases and J lost 4; bases outside the gene matches: 9. Germline V gene sequence: CDR1 ENHRY, CDR2 SYGVKD. For the CDR3, the DNA is TGTGCCATCAGGGCCCCCGGACAGGGTGCAGATACGCAGTATTTT. Amino acids: CAIRAPGQGADTQYF.

This clonotype has ten or more counts. CDR3: CASSRGLAINEQFF. CDR3 DNA: TGTGCCAGCAGCCGCGGACTAGCGATCAATGAGCAGTTCTTC. This chain links TRBV7-2 with TRBJ2-1; TRBD2 matches 9 bases. The ends lost 5 bases at V and 6 bases at J; junction bases unmatched: 5. The CDR3 runs 14 residues. The V gene's germline CDR1 is SGHTA and CDR2 FQGNSA.

V gene TRBV20-1 combines with J gene TRBJ2-3, with TRBD2 identical over 9 bases. V lost 1 base to trimming and J lost 4 bases; unmatched junction nucleotides: 6. The CDR3 totals 15 residues. Germline lookup yields CDR1 DFQATT and CDR2 SNEGSKA (reference sequence). CDR3 amino acids: CSARGASGIADTQYF. The CDR3 DNA is TGCAGTGCTAGAGGCGCTAGCGGGATTGCAGATACGCAGTATTTT.

This clonotype was seen at least ten times. This chain connects TRBV25-1 to TRBJ2-1; D remains ambiguous. This CDR3 is built from 13 residues. V was trimmed by 3 bases and J by 4 bases, leaving 7 bases between them. CDR1 and CDR2 from the germline V gene are MGHDK and SYGVNS. The CDR3 DNA follows: TGTGCCAGCAGTGATCGCCGATACAATGAGCAGTTCTTC. It codes for CASSDRRYNEQFF.

This clonotype was seen once. A much more abundant neighbour one base away suggests this may be a read error. CDR3 sequence reads: CATETDLNQPQHF. The CDR3 region has the DNA TGTGCCACAGAGACAGATTTAAATCAGCCCCAGCATTTT. The chain links TRBV10-3 to TRBJ1-5; D possibly corresponds to TRBD1 (5 bases). V was shortened by 10 bases and J by 4 bases, with 14 bases between the two germline ends. The CDR3 extends over 13 amino acids. Germline loops: CDR1 ENHRY, CDR2 SYGVKD.

This clonotype was found many times. The chain carries TRBV30 and TRBJ2-3; D call uncertain. Germline CDR1 is GTSNPN and CDR2 is SVGIG (reference sequence). This CDR3 spans 14 amino acids. Trimming cost V 0 bases and J 8 bases, with 15 bases left between them. CDR3 residues: CAWSVRSGVGTQYF. CDR3 bases: TGTGCCTGGAGTGTGAGGTCCGGAGTGGGTACGCAGTATTTT. The variable domain in full, with the rest retrieved from reference TRBV30 and TRBJ2-3, is SQTIHQWPATLVQPVGSPLSLECTVEGTSNPNLYWYRQAAGRGLQLLFYSVGIGQISSEVPQNLSASRPQDRQFILSSKKLLLSDSGFYLCAWSVRSGVGTQYFGPGTRLTVL.

This clonotype appeared many times. The chain recombines TRBV11-2 with TRBJ2-3; TRBD2 is a possible D gene (6 bases). V was trimmed by 5 bases and J by 3 bases, leaving 15 bases between them. This CDR3 spans 15 amino acids. Germline V CDR1 and CDR2: SGHAT, FQNNGV. This CDR3 reads CASSARRGVTDTQYF. Written as DNA, the CDR3 is TGTGCCAGCAGCGCCAGGAGGGGTGTAACAGATACGCAGTATTTT.

There are many counts of this clonotype. The chain recombines TRBV24-1 with TRBJ2-3, with D possibly being TRBD1 or TRBD2 (5 bases each). The ends were cut back, 1 base at V and 6 bases at J, with 13 bases in the middle. The germline V gene has CDR1 KGHDR and CDR2 SFDVKD. The CDR3 contains 15 residues. The DNA for the CDR3 is TGTGCCACCAGTGATTTCGGGCTAGCAGGGGATACGCAGTATTTT. This translates into CATSDFGLAGDTQYF.

This clonotype has at least ten counts. The V gene is TRBV30, the J gene TRBJ1-3; D unclear. Germline CDR1 reads GTSNPN; CDR2 reads SVGIG (reference sequence). Trimming cost V 2 bases and J 0 bases, with 8 bases left between them. The CDR3 has 14 residues. The CDR3 region is CAWSNGFSGNTIYF. Written as DNA, the CDR3 is TGTGCCTGGAGTAACGGCTTCTCTGGAAACACCATATATTTT.

In DNA, the CDR3 is TGCAGTGCTGGCGGCGCACCGACTAGCGGATCCTACGAGCAGTACTTC. The encoded protein is CSAGGAPTSGSYEQYF. The chain joins TRBV20-1 to TRBJ2-7, with 9 bases aligning to TRBD2. CDR1 is DFQATT, CDR2 SNEGSKA, per germline (reference sequence). The J segment lost 1 base and the V segment lost 5 bases, leaving 12 bases of the junction unmatched. There are 16 residues in the CDR3.

There are many counts of this clonotype. The V gene is TRBV5-8, the J gene TRBJ2-1; D gene ambiguous. In germline, CDR1 is SGHTS, CDR2 YDEGEE. The CDR3 loop spans 15 amino acids. The V gene lost 4 bases and the J gene lost 1 base, with 12 bases spanning the gap. The CDR3: CASSPRRTSYNEQFF. The CDR3 nucleotides read TGTGCCAGCAGCCCGAGAAGAACATCCTACAATGAGCAGTTCTTC.

This clonotype is termed medium-sized. This chain joins TRBV24-1 and TRBJ2-3, with TRBD2 matching 12 bases. The V segment lost 4 bases and the J segment 3 bases; nucleotides outside the gene matches: 10. In germline, CDR1 is KGHDR, CDR2 SFDVKD. CDR3 length: 18 residues. DNA of the CDR3: TGTGCCACCAGTGACCGTCGGACTAGCGGGGAGACGACAGATACGCAGTATTTT. The encoded protein is CATSDRRTSGETTDTQYF.

This clonotype was detected many times. The chain recombines TRBV6-1 with TRBJ2-6, with 9 bases that match TRBD2. V lost 6 bases to trimming and J lost 0 bases; unmatched junction nucleotides: 9. Germline CDR1 MNHNS, CDR2 SASEGT. The CDR3 extends over 18 amino acids. CDR3 loop: CASRRWLAGISGANVLTF. The CDR3 nucleotides read TGTGCCAGCAGGCGCTGGCTAGCGGGGATCTCTGGGGCCAACGTCCTGACTTTC.

Turning to this clonotype: At one boundary the junction diverges from the germline segment, which might be a read error. The chain combines TRBV2 with TRBJ1-6; 7 bases agree with TRBD1. The CDR3 is made up of 14 amino acids. Germline lookup yields CDR1 SNHLY and CDR2 FYNNEI. The chain's CDR3 is CVSEEGQHNSPLHF. The CDR3 nucleotides read TGTGTCAGCGAAGAGGGACAGCATAATTCACCTCTCCACTTC.

This clonotype appeared many times. This chain links TRBV6-1 with TRBJ2-5; possibly TRBD2 for D (6 bases). The CDR3 contains 15 residues. Germline CDR1 reads MNHNS; CDR2 reads SASEGT. V gave up 10 bases and J gave up 2 bases, with 20 bases separating them. DNA of the CDR3: TGTGCCACCAGGAGGGACTCCGCGGGTCAAGAGACCCAGTACTTC. This gives the protein CATRRDSAGQETQYF.

This clonotype was counted at least ten times. The chain recombines TRBV19 with TRBJ2-3, with 7 bases identical to TRBD2. V gave up 6 bases and J gave up 3 bases; unmatched junction bases: 12. Per the germline V gene, CDR1 is LNHDA and CDR2 is SQIVND (reference sequence). The CDR3 has 16 amino acids. The CDR3 sequence: CASSRPPGRGTDTQYF. The CDR3 DNA reads as TGTGCCAGTAGCCGGCCGCCAGGGAGGGGAACAGATACGCAGTATTTT.

This clonotype was picked up many times. The chain employs TRBV9 and TRBJ2-5; 9 bases are a match to TRBD2. CDR1 is SGDLS and CDR2 is YYNGEE in the germline V gene. V lost 4 bases, J lost 5 bases, and 6 bases stayed unmatched. The CDR3 is made up of 14 amino acids. For the CDR3, the DNA is TGTGCCAGCAGCCCGGGACTAGCCGCGGAGACCCAGTACTTC. Its translation is CASSPGLAAETQYF.

The chain combines TRBV27 with TRBJ2-1; D unclear. Per the germline V gene, CDR1 is MNHEY and CDR2 is SMNVEV (reference sequence). Between the trimmed V and J ends, which lost 8 bases and 0 bases, there was a span of 20 bases. The CDR3 is 17 residues long. The CDR3 spells CASSPWCPRISYNEQFF. For the CDR3, the DNA is TGTGCCAGCTCACCATGGTGTCCCAGGATCTCCTACAATGAGCAGTTCTTC.

This clonotype was detected many times. J is TRBJ2-7 and V is TRBV15, with a possible D match to TRBD1 (5 bases). The germline CDR1 and CDR2 sequences are LNHNV and YYDKDF (reference sequence). V was clipped by 3 bases and J by 3 bases, with 9 bases between them. CDR3 length: 13 residues. The CDR3 loop is CATSRIDSYEQYF. CDR3 in DNA: TGTGCCACCAGCAGGATCGACAGCTACGAGCAGTACTTC.

This clonotype has at least ten counts. This chain connects TRBV19 to TRBJ1-2, with 8 bases lining up with TRBD1. CDR3 length: 15 amino acids. The ends lost 5 bases at V and 4 bases at J; junction bases unmatched: 9. CDR1 LNHDA and CDR2 SQIVND come from the germline V gene (reference sequence). CDR3: CASSPSAGTGYGYTF. The CDR3 DNA follows: TGTGCCAGTAGTCCCTCAGCCGGGACAGGCTATGGCTACACCTTC. The whole variable domain, filled in from reference TRBV19 and TRBJ1-2, reads DGGITQSPKYLFRKEGQNVTLSCEQNLNHDAMYWYRQDPGQGLRLIYYSQIVNDFQKGDIAEGYSVSREKKESFPLTVTSAQKNPTAFYLCASSPSAGTGYGYTFGSGTRLTVV.